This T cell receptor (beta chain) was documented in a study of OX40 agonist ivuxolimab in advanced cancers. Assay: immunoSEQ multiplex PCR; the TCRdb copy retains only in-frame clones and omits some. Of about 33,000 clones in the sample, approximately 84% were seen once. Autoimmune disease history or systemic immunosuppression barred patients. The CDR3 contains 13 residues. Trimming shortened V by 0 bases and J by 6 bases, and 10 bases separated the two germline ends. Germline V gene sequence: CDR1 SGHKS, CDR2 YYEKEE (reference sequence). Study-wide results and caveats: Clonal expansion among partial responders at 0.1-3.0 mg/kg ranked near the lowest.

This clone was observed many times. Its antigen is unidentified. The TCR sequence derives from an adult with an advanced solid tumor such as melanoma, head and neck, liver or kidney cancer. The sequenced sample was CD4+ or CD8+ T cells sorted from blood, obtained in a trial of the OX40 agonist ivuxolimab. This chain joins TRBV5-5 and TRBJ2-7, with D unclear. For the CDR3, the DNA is TGTGCCAGCAGCTTGGCCTCCTTTCCCGAGCAGTACTTC. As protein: CASSLASFPEQYF.